These T cell receptor beta chains were read from a single sample in a study of T cell responses to AZD1222 COVID-19 vaccine. Libraries were prepared by immunoSEQ multiplex PCR; TCRdb keeps only in-frame clonotypes and omits some of them. Of about 180,000 clones listed, roughly 92% are singletons. The sample here was peripheral blood, taken 28 days after the second AZD1222 dose. The receptors stem from an adult who received the AZD1222 COVID-19 vaccine. The CDR3 runs from the conserved cysteine through the conserved F or W.

TRBV5-4 CASSKTVPLNYGYTF
TRBV30 CAWGLAGGANF
TRBV15 CATSREGNEQFF
TRBV4-3 CASSQGVGGPLGYTF
TRBV24-1 CATSDLGGATDTQYF
TRBV28 CATYSWGAVNTEAFF
TRBV7-2 CASSLDVGIGELFF
TRBV7-3 CASSFAGTENSPLHF
TRBV5-5 CASNPGRWLGRVGELFF
TRBV27 CARASGFHKTYEQYF
TRBV27 CASSPRGWNEQFF
TRBV27 CASSLSGAPPHDEQFF
TRBV5-1 CASSFAGSDNEQFF
TRBV19 CASSMDGAGQPQHF
TRBV7-9 CASSPGAGANEQFF
TRBV19 CASSNARTGNEKLFF
TRBV7-6 CASSLVQALGANYGYTF
TRBV19 CASSKSFQLPQHF
TRBV19 CASSTGFNEQFF
TRBV28 CASGPGARGYGYTF
TRBV15 CATSRAGASGGLVETQYF
TRBV9 CASSPPAHNEQFF
TRBV2 CASSDSLRSTGELFF
TRBV9 CASSVGGDYGYTF